A single sample gave rise to the 16 T cell receptor beta chains below, sequenced in a study of memory CD4+ T cells and cytomegalovirus serostatus. The sort gate was single viable CD3+CD4+CD8-CD45RO+ cells for memory CD4+ T cells. Clones were sequenced by immunoSEQ multiplex PCR, and TCRdb holds only the in-frame ones, with some missing. The sample gives 25,000 or so clones, about 76% of which show up once; over 1% is in the top ten. Sequenced: memory CD4+ T cells from blood. The source of these receptors is an adult in good health and CMV-seronegative.

This clone was found once. The chain has TRBV25-1 and TRBJ2-3; TRBD1 or TRBD2 may be the D gene (5 bases each). CDR1 and CDR2 (germline): MGHDK, SYGVNS. V lost 3 bases, J lost 5 bases, and 18 bases lay in between. The length of the CDR3 is 16 residues. The CDR3 reads CASSDRDPTTGDTQYF. In DNA form, the CDR3 reads TGTGCCAGCAGTGATCGGGACCCCACCACAGGAGATACGCAGTATTTT.

V and J are TRBV6-6 and TRBJ1-1; D remains unclear. With 7 bases removed from V and 11 bases from J, the gap between germline ends came to 23 bases. CDR1 and CDR2 from the germline V gene are MNHNY and SVGAGI (reference sequence). The CDR3 covers 14 residues. The chain's CDR3 is CASMTAMEPRTAFF. The CDR3 nucleotides read TGTGCCAGCATGACCGCCATGGAACCCAGGACGGCTTTCTTT.

This chain joins TRBV7-6 and TRBJ2-5; the D is unclear. V lost 2 bases, J lost 2 bases, and 6 bases lay in between. The CDR3 totals 13 residues. Germline CDR1 is SGHVS and CDR2 is FNYEAQ. For the CDR3, the DNA is TGTGCCAGCAGCTTATCCCCACAAGAGACCCAGTACTTC. Encoded protein: CASSLSPQETQYF.

This chain links TRBV30 with TRBJ1-6; D is unresolved. The ends were cut back, 2 bases at V and 7 bases at J, with 15 bases in the middle. This CDR3 is built from 15 residues. Germline V gene sequence: CDR1 GTSNPN, CDR2 SVGIG (reference sequence). CDR3 amino acids: CAWSMRTVKNSPLHF. Here the CDR3 DNA reads TGTGCCTGGAGTATGAGGACGGTAAAAAATTCACCCCTCCACTTT.

This rearrangement joins TRBV29-1 to TRBJ1-5, with no clear D. The CDR3 loop spans 15 amino acids. V was cut by 4 bases and J by 2 bases, with 15 bases left in between. Germline V lookup: CDR1 SQVTM, CDR2 ANQGSEA. Here the CDR3 reads CSVADGLLGNQPQHF. CDR3 nucleotide sequence: TGCAGCGTTGCGGACGGGCTACTGGGCAATCAGCCCCAGCATTTT. The variable domain in full, completed from reference TRBV29-1 and TRBJ1-5, reads SAVISQKPSRDICQRGTSLTIQCQVDSQVTMMFWYRQQPGQSLTLIATANQGSEATYESGFVIDKFPISRPNLTFSTLTVSNMSPEDSSIYLCSVADGLLGNQPQHFGDGTRLSIL.

This clone was picked up a small number of times. The chain recombines TRBV11-1 with TRBJ2-2; D ambiguous. The CDR3 is made up of 16 amino acids. Germline loops: CDR1 SGHAT, CDR2 FQDESV (reference sequence). Trimming pared 0 bases from V and 2 bases from J, leaving 10 bases between. CDR3 coding DNA: TGTGCCAGCAGCTTAGCAGTTAGCTTTAACACCGGGGAGCTGTTTTTT. Translating gives CASSLAVSFNTGELFF.

This sequence joins TRBV5-1 and TRBJ2-5; perhaps D is TRBD1 or TRBD2 (6 bases each). Trimming cost V 3 bases and J 2 bases, with 11 bases left between them. This CDR3 region has 14 residues. Germline V lookup: CDR1 SGHRS, CDR2 YFSETQ. CDR3 protein: CASSSEGGQETQYF. The CDR3 DNA reads as TGCGCCAGCAGCTCCGAGGGGGGTCAAGAGACCCAGTACTTC.

The gene calls are TRBV7-7 and TRBJ1-4; TRBD1 agrees at 7 bases. V was pared by 5 bases and J by 5 bases, with 8 bases of the junction left unmatched. This CDR3 region has 15 residues. Germline V lookup: CDR1 SSHAT, CDR2 FNYEAQ (reference sequence). CDR3 nucleotides: TGTGCCAGCAGCCGAACAGGGGCAGAAAATGAAAAACTGTTTTTT. This sequence encodes CASSRTGAENEKLFF.

This rearrangement joins TRBV6-1 to TRBJ1-5; possibly TRBD1 for D (5 bases). The ends were cut back, 1 base at V and 3 bases at J, with 10 bases in the middle. This CDR3 has 15 amino acids. Germline lookup yields CDR1 MNHNS and CDR2 SASEGT. CDR3 DNA sequence: TGTGCCAGCAGTGAAGGCAGGGCCCCCAATCAGCCCCAGCATTTT. Amino acids: CASSEGRAPNQPQHF.

The chain recombines TRBV19 with TRBJ1-2; maybe TRBD1 (6 bases). CDR3 size: 15 residues. The germline V and J ends were trimmed by 4 bases and 4 bases, with 16 bases remaining between them. The germline CDR1 and CDR2 sequences are LNHDA and SQIVND (reference sequence). CDR3 bases: TGTGCCAGTAGTACTTCGGACAGAACCTTCTATGGCTACACCTTC. This codes for CASSTSDRTFYGYTF.

This chain connects TRBV6-5 to TRBJ2-3, with TRBD2 matching over 7 bases. CDR1 and CDR2 from the germline V gene are MNHEY and SVGAGI. The CDR3 has 16 amino acids. V lost 0 bases to trimming and J lost 2 bases; unmatched junction nucleotides: 5. CDR3: CASSYSRELHTDTQYF. The CDR3 DNA is TGTGCCAGCAGTTACTCGCGGGAGCTCCACACAGATACGCAGTATTTT.

The rearrangement links TRBV12-5 to TRBJ2-7, with 10 bases identical to TRBD1. Per germline, CDR1 LGHNT and CDR2 FRNRAP. The CDR3 length is 13 residues. Trimming cost V 8 bases and J 5 bases; bases outside gene matches: 6. CDR3 in amino acids: CASPDRGQHEQYF. The CDR3 region has the DNA TGTGCTAGTCCTGACAGGGGGCAACACGAGCAGTACTTC.

V and J are TRBV19 and TRBJ1-3; D is ambiguous. Germline CDR1 reads LNHDA; CDR2 reads SQIVND (reference sequence). This CDR3 has 14 amino acids. V was pared by 5 bases and J by 0 bases, with 8 bases between. CDR3 protein: CASSGRTSGNTIYF. Here the CDR3 DNA reads TGTGCCAGTAGTGGACGGACCTCTGGAAACACCATATATTTT.

This clone was detected a few times. This sequence joins TRBV7-9 and TRBJ1-4, with D unresolved. CDR1 is SEHNR and CDR2 is FQNEAQ in the germline V gene (reference sequence). Trimming removed 7 bases from V and 3 bases from J, with 12 bases in between. CDR3 length equals 14 residues. The CDR3 protein is CASIGRGSNEKLFF. CDR3 nucleotide sequence: TGTGCCAGCATCGGGCGAGGGTCTAATGAAAAACTGTTTTTT.

This chain connects TRBV18 to TRBJ2-1; D not resolved. CDR3 length: 16 amino acids. CDR1 KGHSH and CDR2 LQKENI come from the germline V gene. Between the trimmed V and J ends, which lost 3 bases and 6 bases, there was a span of 18 bases. The DNA of the CDR3 is TGTGCCAGCTCACCCCCCCTCGGTGGGGTTGTCAATGAGCAGTTCTTC. Protein product: CASSPPLGGVVNEQFF.

This chain connects TRBV9 to TRBJ2-1; tentatively, D is TRBD1 or TRBD2 (6 bases each). CDR1 and CDR2 from the germline V gene are SGDLS and YYNGEE. The CDR3 covers 15 residues. V dropped 3 bases and J dropped 10 bases, with 20 bases sitting between them. The chain's CDR3 is CASSATGGSTEEQFF. The CDR3 nucleotides read TGTGCCAGCAGCGCGACAGGAGGGTCGACGGAGGAGCAGTTCTTC.